This T cell receptor beta chain was identified in a study of a mutant IDH1 vaccine in newly diagnosed glioma. The table came from immunoSEQ multiplex PCR; TCRdb's copy has only in-frame clones and leaves some out. The data contain tens of thousands of clones, 85% of them singletons. A remark on this clone: The antigen is unknown.

Time point here: week 23, last vaccination. What each vaccine dose contained was 300 ug of mutant IDH1 20-mer peptide, accompanied by topical imiquimod. Trimming removed 2 bases from V and 5 bases from J; junction bases left unmatched: 5. CDR3 length: 14 residues. CDR1 is MNHEY, CDR2 SVGAGI, per germline. The sample in question was PBMCs, obtained from a glioma patient whose treatment included an IDH1 peptide vaccine. This clonotype was sampled from a man aged 25-45 years with glioma. Some clones in this sample may be carry-over from other donors' samples. The chain links TRBV6-5 to TRBJ1-2; 7 bases agree with TRBD1. CDR3 sequence: CASSYDREGYGYTF. The CDR3 coding sequence is TGTGCCAGCAGTTACGACAGGGAGGGGTATGGCTACACCTTC.